This T cell receptor (beta chain) was observed in a study of blood T cell repertoires in COVID-19. Overall study: Researchers got acute and convalescent COVID-19 samples from the United States, Italy and Spain. Sources were T cells, B-cell-depleted T cells, or PBMCs; the material itself was cDNA or gDNA.

The CDR3 consists of 16 residues. With 0 bases clipped from V and 6 bases from J, the junction kept 10 bases outside the gene matches. Looked up from germline, CDR1 is SGDLS and CDR2 is YYNGEE. In the authors' workflow: Quantification of nucleated cells was approximated via reference gene primer amplification. TCRdb's table, derived via immunoSEQ multiplex PCR, lists solely in-frame clones and lacks some. The V and J calls and clone size come from that table; D and trimming were worked out from the DNA. In the table there are around 150,000 clones, roughly 90% of which are singletons. Sequencing used peripheral blood. This chain joins TRBV9 and TRBJ2-7; 9 bases fit TRBD1. This sequence was found in a man between 60 and 70 years old with acute or convalescent COVID-19. This chain's CDR3 is CASSVGGQGILGEQYF. Written as DNA, the CDR3 is TGTGCCAGCAGCGTAGGGGGACAGGGTATCTTGGGCGAGCAGTACTTC.